This T cell receptor beta chain was recovered during a study of blood T cell repertoires in COVID-19. Study in general: Acute and convalescent COVID-19 specimens originated in the United States, Italy and Spain. PBMCs, B-cell-depleted T cells, or T cells provided the cDNA or gDNA that made up the material.

How the authors handled the data: Using reference gene primer amplification, nucleated cell counts were estimated. Measured with immunoSEQ multiplex PCR; TCRdb has only the in-frame clones, and not every one. The DNA was the basis for D and trimming; V, J and clone size are from that table. The sample has 240,000 or so clones, roughly 87% seen once. A few counts support this clone. Trimming left V 6 bases short and J 2 bases short, with 17 bases between. The CDR3 has 15 residues. Germline CDR1 reads ENHRY; CDR2 reads SYGVKD. This clonotype was sampled from a man aged 55-75 years who had recovered from COVID-19. The specimen sequenced was peripheral blood. The V and J genes are TRBV10-3 and TRBJ2-7; tentatively, D is TRBD1 (5 bases). CDR3 coding DNA: TGTGCCATCAGCATGGACACAGCACCTGCCTACGAGCAGTACTTC. This encodes CAISMDTAPAYEQYF.